This is a list of T cell receptor beta chains from one sample in a study of blood T cell repertoires in COVID-19. Produced via immunoSEQ multiplex PCR; TCRdb's table is partial and in-frame only. The sample lists more than 140,000 clones; roughly four fifths were seen once. The sample consisted of peripheral blood. The source of these receptors is a human donor in a cohort sampled during active COVID-19. Each CDR3 is given without its conserved first and last residue.

TRBV6-2/TRBV6-3 ASSYSLAGALSYEQY
TRBV19 ASTQRSSTDTQY
TRBV3-1/TRBV3-2 ASSQSRKGAGETQY
TRBV16 ASSQSGGRAGNEQF
TRBV25-1 ASSESPGPNSPLH
TRBV5-1 ASSPQRSANEKLF
TRBV7-9 ASSTGTVNTEAF
TRBV10-3 AVSPGPTSSYEQY
TRBV27 ASTGWGLAGGGNTGELF
TRBV18 ASSPPTRAEAF
TRBV24-1 ATSDPGQGQETQY
TRBV4-3 ASSQDRGNTEAF
TRBV27 ASRITSGTGELF
TRBV7-3 ASSILAGGGNEQF
TRBV5-1 ASSLAGGNTIY
TRBV23-1 ASSQSGTGGNEQY
TRBV5-1 ASSLADPGVEKLF
TRBV19 GVAQGVGANVLT
TRBV11-2 ASSGNRAGNTIY
TRBV4-2 ASSQDVRVDTGELF
TRBV6-2/TRBV6-3 ASSLTFQETQY
TRBV5-1 ASSFGVLGTDTQY
TRBV9 ASSRLAGATDTQY
TRBV19 ASSIVTGNTEAF
TRBV27 ASSLGILAGRHEQF
TRBV27 ASTTGGGEVWNEQY
TRBV10-3 AIGTGGSTDTQY
TRBV28 ATRKGASLHEQY
TRBV6-2/TRBV6-3 ASSPLLATGYNEQF
TRBV14 ASSQGGGQRLNYGYT
TRBV21-1 ASSKAGRGYEQY
TRBV18 ASSPRGSRETQY
TRBV15 ATLPDRTGGGYGYT
TRBV18 ASSPRTAGHSSTGELF
TRBV25-1 ASSHSTDRLGYT
TRBV6-1 ASSEAKGDTIY
TRBV7-8 ASSLWANEKLF